A single sample gave rise to the 12 T cell receptor beta chains below, sequenced in a study of T cell repertoires in cytomegalovirus infection (dated by TCRdb to between 2017 and 2020). For sequencing, an Illumina HiSeq 1500 was employed. The public sequencing data were trimmed at Q25 with fastp and processed into clonotypes with MiXCR by TCRdb, which kept only in-frame beta chains. A single entry per CDR3 protein holds the most common genes and DNA from its merged rows. This sample lists 150,000 to 200,000 distinct CDR3 sequences; around 20% were detected once. Around 3.1% of the sample goes to the ten largest clones. Source material: PBMCs. These receptors originate from a human donor in good health (CMV status not recorded). Some clones in this sample may be carry-over from other donors' samples.

This clonotype occurred a few times. The V call is TRBV7-9, the J call TRBJ2-1; 9 bases match TRBD2. The V gene end was trimmed by 0 bases and the J gene end by 4 bases; junction bases not matched to a gene: 4. The CDR3 has 16 amino acids. The germline CDR1 and CDR2 sequences are SEHNR and FQNEAQ (reference sequence). The DNA for the CDR3 is TGTGCCAGCAGCTTAGCGAGGCGGGAGGGGTACAATGAGCAGTTCTTC. This sequence encodes CASSLARREGYNEQFF.

The table lists this clonotype with many counts. The chain carries TRBV7-2 and TRBJ2-5, with TRBD1 identical over 9 bases. The CDR3 totals 15 residues. The J segment lost 4 bases and the V segment lost 4 bases, leaving 7 bases of the junction unmatched. Germline CDR1 SGHTA, CDR2 FQGNSA. The CDR3 DNA sequence: TGTGCCAGCAGCTCACAGGGGGCATTGGTAGAGACCCAGTACTTC. Protein: CASSSQGALVETQYF.

This clonotype was counted at least ten times. The chain uses TRBV7-2 and TRBJ2-3; the D gene could be TRBD1 or TRBD2 (6 bases each). Trimming shortened V by 4 bases and J by 6 bases, and 26 bases separated the two germline ends. Germline V gene data show CDR1 as SGHTA and CDR2 as FQGNSA. The CDR3 length is 18 residues. The CDR3 here is CASSSGRGRGRNWDTQYF. In DNA form, the CDR3 reads TGTGCCAGCAGCTCAGGTCGGGGGCGGGGCAGGAATTGGGATACGCAGTATTTT.

The sample holds many counts of this clonotype. V usage is TRBV6-2 or TRBV6-3 and J usage is TRBJ2-7; the match to TRBD1 covers 8 bases. CDR1 and CDR2 (germline): MNHEY, SVGEGT. CDR3 length equals 12 residues. The V and J ends lost 6 bases and 6 bases, in that order; junction bases with no gene match: 4. CDR3 sequence: CASRPGGSEQYF. For the CDR3, the DNA is TGTGCCAGCAGACCAGGGGGCAGCGAGCAGTACTTC.

This clonotype was detected only a few times. The chain links TRBV3-1 to TRBJ1-5; the D is unclear. The germline V gene encodes CDR1 LGHDT and CDR2 YNNKEL (reference sequence). This CDR3 is built from 15 residues. With 0 bases removed from V and 9 bases from J, the gap between germline ends came to 15 bases. CDR3 bases: TGTGCCAGCAGCCAAGATCTGACCGCGCTTAGGCCCCAGCATTTT. It specifies CASSQDLTALRPQHF.

This clonotype occurred many times. V usage is TRBV2 and J usage is TRBJ2-4; D ambiguous. Between the trimmed V and J ends, which lost 7 bases and 1 base, there was a span of 5 bases. CDR3 length equals 12 residues. In germline, CDR1 is SNHLY, CDR2 FYNNEI. This chain's CDR3 is CASKVAKNIQYF. The DNA for the CDR3 is TGTGCCAGCAAAGTTGCCAAAAACATTCAGTACTTC.

This clonotype was seen ten or more times. V and J are TRBV7-2 and TRBJ1-2; TRBD1 is a possible D gene (5 bases). Trimming stripped 4 bases from V and 3 bases from J, with 12 bases between. This CDR3 contains 14 residues. Germline V lookup: CDR1 SGHTA, CDR2 FQGNSA. CDR3 in amino acids: CASSSSLGDYGYTF. CDR3 bases: TGTGCCAGCAGCTCTTCTCTAGGGGACTATGGCTACACCTTC.

This clonotype was seen repeatedly, ten times or more. The CDR3 region is CASSSSGSRLDEQYF. Written as DNA, the CDR3 is TGTGCCAGCAGCTCTAGCGGCAGCAGGTTGGACGAGCAGTACTTC. This chain uses TRBV7-2 with TRBJ2-7; TRBD2 agrees at 7 bases. The CDR3 is made up of 15 amino acids. V trimming: 4 bases; J trimming: 5 bases; junction bases outside the gene matches: 11. CDR1 SGHTA and CDR2 FQGNSA come from the germline V gene. Full variable domain (remainder filled in from reference TRBV7-2 and TRBJ2-7): GAGVSQSPSNKVTEKGKDVELRCDPISGHTALYWYRQSLGQGLEFLIYFQGNSAPDKSGLPSDRFSAERTGGSVSTLTIQRTQQEDSAVYLCASSSSGSRLDEQYFGPGTRLTVT.

This clonotype was counted only a few times. The rearrangement joins TRBV5-1 to TRBJ1-5; possibly TRBD1 for D (5 bases). The V end was cut by 0 bases, the J end by 4 bases, with 11 bases between. The CDR3 consists of 15 residues. Germline-derived CDR1 and CDR2 are SGHRS and YFSETQ. This CDR3 is CASSLAGIGNQPQHF. The CDR3 nucleotides are TGCGCCAGCAGCTTGGCAGGGATTGGGAATCAGCCCCAGCATTTT.

This clonotype was found a few times. This sequence joins TRBV20-1 and TRBJ2-7; 10 nucleotides agree with TRBD2. This CDR3 region has 15 residues. With V trimmed by 4 bases and J by 5 bases, 11 bases remained unmatched. The germline V gene encodes CDR1 DFQATT and CDR2 SNEGSKA (reference sequence). Here the CDR3 DNA reads TGCAGTGCTACCCGAAACAGCGGGAGGGCAGACGAGCAGTACTTC. The encoded protein is CSATRNSGRADEQYF.

This clonotype was picked up a small number of times. The V gene is TRBV7-6, the J gene TRBJ1-5; D is possibly TRBD1 (6 bases). Germline V gene sequence: CDR1 SGHVS, CDR2 FNYEAQ. The V end lost 1 base, the J end lost 7 bases, and 17 bases lay between the germline ends. CDR3 size: 16 residues. CDR3 amino acids: CASSLVTSGAGQPQHF. CDR3 nucleotide sequence: TGTGCCAGCAGCTTAGTAACATCAGGGGCCGGGCAGCCCCAGCATTTT.

The chain joins TRBV7-2 to TRBJ1-1, with TRBD1 matching over 8 bases. Trimming cost V 2 bases and J 6 bases; bases outside gene matches: 11. The CDR3 sequence is 16 residues long. The V gene's germline CDR1 is SGHTA and CDR2 FQGNSA. In DNA form, the CDR3 reads TGTGCCAGCAGCTTACCTGGGATGACAGGGGTCCCTGAAGCTTTCTTT. Amino acid sequence: CASSLPGMTGVPEAFF.